What follows are 16 T cell receptor beta chains derived from one specimen sequenced in a study of T-cell reconstitution after alpha-beta-depleted transplantation in children. The library targeted TCRbeta and was prepared with unique molecular identifiers. TCRdb used MiXCR to reprocess the PCR reads, holding one entry per CDR3 protein. The data hold approximately 640,000 distinct CDR3 sequences, with over 15% observed a single time. The starting material was PBMCs from the stem cell graft donor, obtained from the stem cell graft. The receptors derive from a human donor who donated a stem cell graft to a child with acute myeloid leukemia.

This clonotype was seen at least ten times. The V gene is TRBV20-1, the J gene TRBJ1-5; D unresolved. V was shortened by 0 bases and J by 0 bases, with 15 bases between the two germline ends. The CDR3 runs 17 residues. The germline gives CDR1 DFQATT, CDR2 SNEGSKA (reference sequence). CDR3 DNA sequence: TGCAGTGCTAGAGATTCCTCCGGAAGGAATAGCAATCAGCCCCAGCATTTT. Its translation is CSARDSSGRNSNQPQHF.

The rearrangement uses TRBV7-9 and TRBJ2-1; TRBD2 aligns across 8 bases. The CDR3 is made up of 16 amino acids. Trimming removed 5 bases from V and 3 bases from J; junction bases left unmatched: 9. Looked up from germline, CDR1 is SEHNR and CDR2 is FQNEAQ (reference sequence). The CDR3 loop is CASSPGLAWSYNEQFF. As DNA, the CDR3 is TGTGCCAGCAGCCCCGGACTAGCATGGAGCTACAATGAGCAGTTCTTC.

This clonotype was found many times. The V gene is TRBV29-1, the J gene TRBJ1-2; no definite D call. The ends were cut back, 2 bases at V and 7 bases at J, with 14 bases in the middle. The CDR3 loop spans 13 amino acids. Germline V gene lookup returns CDR1 SQVTM and CDR2 ANQGSEA. The CDR3 loop is CSVETGFPFGYTF. The CDR3 DNA reads as TGCAGCGTTGAAACCGGGTTTCCTTTTGGCTACACCTTC.

This clonotype was found a few times. The rearrangement uses TRBV6-6 and TRBJ2-1; D remains unclear. The CDR3 extends over 11 amino acids. Germline CDR1 is MNHNY and CDR2 is SVGAGI (reference sequence). V lost 8 bases and J 7 bases, leaving 9 bases between the germline ends. Here the CDR3 DNA reads TGTGCCAGCCTTCTAGGGAATGAGCAGTTCTTC. Protein product: CASLLGNEQFF.

The chain links TRBV11-2 to TRBJ2-7, with 7 bases that match TRBD1. The CDR3 runs to 15 residues. J lost 2 bases, V lost 6 bases, and 10 bases had no gene match. CDR1 is SGHAT, CDR2 FQNNGV, per germline. CDR3 nucleotides: TGTGCCAGCAGAATACTACAGGGGCGACCCTACGAGCAGTACTTC. Translation gives CASRILQGRPYEQYF.

With respect to this clonotype: It may be a read error: a sequence one base away is much more abundant. The CDR3 DNA sequence: TGTGCCACCAGTGATTTGCTCAAGAGCGATGGCTACACCTTC. Translation gives CATSDLLKSDGYTF. The V call is TRBV24-1, the J call TRBJ1-2; D gene uncertain. The V and J ends lost 0 bases and 6 bases respectively, with 10 bases between them. The CDR3 totals 14 residues. Germline values: CDR1 KGHDR, CDR2 SFDVKD.

In regard to this clonotype: Just one base apart from a much larger clone, this may be a read error. The chain employs TRBV29-1 and TRBJ2-3; TRBD2 matches 8 bases. Germline trimming cut 4 bases from V and 2 bases from J; bases unmatched to any gene: 2. Germline CDR1 and CDR2: SQVTM and ANQGSEA. The CDR3 sequence is 13 residues long. CDR3 in amino acids: CSVVAGPTDTQYF. As DNA, the CDR3 is TGCAGCGTTGTAGCGGGACCCACAGATACGCAGTATTTT.

The gene calls are TRBV2 and TRBJ2-1; 7 bases map to TRBD1. Germline V gene sequence: CDR1 SNHLY, CDR2 FYNNEI. This CDR3 is 12 amino acids long. Trimming cost V 8 bases and J 9 bases; bases outside gene matches: 7. CDR3 amino acids: CASSQGTGEQFF. CDR3 bases: TGTGCCAGCTCACAGGGGACGGGTGAGCAGTTCTTC.

This clonotype was recorded many times. The chain links TRBV20-1 to TRBJ1-5; 9 bases match TRBD1. This CDR3 has 15 residues. Germline V gene data show CDR1 as DFQATT and CDR2 as SNEGSKA (reference sequence). CDR3 region: CREGGQGQVNQPQHF. For the CDR3, the DNA is TGCAGGGAGGGCGGACAGGGGCAAGTGAATCAGCCCCAGCATTTT.

This clonotype came up a few times. The rearrangement uses TRBV28 and TRBJ1-2; 8 nucleotides match TRBD1. J was trimmed by 7 bases and V by 4 bases; bases with no gene match: 5. CDR3 size: 13 residues. Germline CDR1 and CDR2: MDHEN and SYDVKM. CDR3 region: CASSSDRASGYTF. The DNA for the CDR3 is TGTGCCAGCAGTTCGGACAGGGCGAGTGGCTACACCTTC.

The chain couples TRBV20-1 to TRBJ2-3; TRBD1 is a possible D gene (5 bases). Germline assignment: CDR1 DFQATT and CDR2 SNEGSKA (reference sequence). This CDR3 contains 16 residues. V was trimmed by 7 bases and J by 1 base, leaving 21 bases between them. The CDR3 coding sequence is TGCAGTGTTCAGGAAGGGGCCGCAATTCGCACAGATACGCAGTATTTT. Residues: CSVQEGAAIRTDTQYF.

This clonotype was seen at least ten times. This chain joins TRBV20-1 and TRBJ2-3; no reliable D call. The CDR3 has 13 amino acids. CDR1 and CDR2 (germline): DFQATT, SNEGSKA (reference sequence). Trimming took 7 bases from V and 1 from J, leaving 12 bases between them. The CDR3 spells CSGRAGRTDTQYF. DNA of the CDR3: TGCAGTGGGCGAGCTGGGCGCACAGATACGCAGTATTTT.

About this clonotype itself: The final CDR3 position lacks the conserved phenylalanine or tryptophan, pointing to a likely read error. The chain couples TRBV7-2 to TRBJ2-7; D ambiguous. Trimming took off 5 bases at V and 3 bases at J, with 8 bases between the two ends. The CDR3 extends over 12 amino acids. Germline V gene sequence: CDR1 SGHTA, CDR2 FQGNSA. The DNA for the CDR3 is TGTGCCAGCAGCCTGACGGGCTACGAGCAGTACTCC. Translated: CASSLTGYEQYS.

This clonotype was seen ten or more times. The chain recombines TRBV20-1 with TRBJ1-6, with D possibly being TRBD1 (6 bases). In germline, CDR1 is DFQATT, CDR2 SNEGSKA (reference sequence). The CDR3 totals 12 residues. With 2 bases removed from V and 7 bases from J, the gap between germline ends came to 6 bases. CDR3 amino acids: CSARQGNSPLHF. CDR3 sequence (DNA): TGCAGTGCTAGACAGGGGAATTCACCCCTCCACTTT.

V usage is TRBV20-1 and J usage is TRBJ1-5; 11 bases match TRBD1. CDR3 length: 14 amino acids. V shed 4 bases and J 7 bases; nucleotides not matched to a gene: 6. CDR1 DFQATT and CDR2 SNEGSKA come from the germline V gene (reference sequence). CDR3 region: CSAKGQGGGQPQHF. CDR3 nucleotides: TGCAGTGCTAAGGGACAGGGGGGAGGACAGCCCCAGCATTTT.

This clonotype occurred many times. The chain is built from TRBV6-5 and TRBJ1-1; a weak D match, TRBD1 (6 bases). Trimming pared 5 bases from V and 4 bases from J, leaving 14 bases between. Germline V lookup: CDR1 MNHEY, CDR2 SVGAGI. The length of the CDR3 is 14 residues. The CDR3 is CASSPRQEVTEAFF. CDR3 bases: TGTGCCAGCAGTCCTCGACAGGAGGTCACTGAAGCTTTCTTT.